The rows below give T cell receptor beta chains drawn from one sample of a study of CD4+ T cells in melanoma. Using immunoSEQ multiplex PCR, the repertoire was profiled, and TCRdb retains in-frame clones only, with some absent. The sample carries about 110,000 clones, 92% recorded once. Sequencing used peripheral blood. These receptors were taken from a human donor with melanoma. The CDR3 runs from the conserved cysteine through the conserved F or W. The order of the fields is clone size, V gene, J gene, D gene, CDR3 protein, CDR3 DNA. A D gene is named only where the DNA matches it firmly. Rows may omit the clone size; those that give it use once, few, many or a size class.

>.|TRBV19|TRBJ2-1|TRBD2
CASSTSGGYNEQFF
TGTGCCAGTAGTACTAGCGGGGGCTACAATGAGCAGTTCTTC
>.|TRBV28|TRBJ2-5|TRBD2
CASSKSGGFQETQYF
TGTGCCAGCAGTAAGTCCGGGGGGTTCCAAGAGACCCAGTACTTC
>.|TRBV7-8|TRBJ1-5|.
CASSFSFELRQPQHF
TGTGCCAGCAGCTTTTCTTTCGAGCTCAGACAGCCCCAGCATTTT
>few|TRBV7-2|TRBJ1-2|.
CASSYPGVGVPGYTF
TGTGCCAGCAGCTACCCTGGGGTGGGAGTTCCTGGCTACACCTTC
>.|TRBV21-1|TRBJ1-5|.
CASSKGEKEQPQHF
TGTGCCAGCAGCAAAGGGGAGAAGGAACAGCCCCAGCATTTT
>.|TRBV29-1|TRBJ2-2|.
CSVVYGFGGELFF
TGCAGCGTTGTATATGGGTTTGGCGGGGAGCTGTTTTTT
>.|TRBV28|TRBJ2-7|.
CASSGGAENYEQYF
TGTGCCAGCTCGGGTGGGGCAGAGAACTACGAGCAGTACTTC
>.|TRBV7-3|TRBJ2-3|.
CASGHREPSTDTQYF
TGTGCCAGCGGCCACAGGGAACCTAGCACAGATACGCAGTATTTT
>.|TRBV30|TRBJ2-5|.
CAWSGSETQYF
TGTGCCTGGAGTGGCTCTGAGACCCAGTACTTC
>.|TRBV15|TRBJ2-4|TRBD2
CATSRQGPGGWIRAKNIQYF
TGTGCCACCAGCAGACAGGGGCCGGGAGGGTGGATTAGAGCCAAAAACATTCAGTACTTC
>.|TRBV4-1|TRBJ1-2|TRBD1
CASSQAYRDREACF
TGCGCCAGCAGCCAAGCCTACCGGGACAGGGAGGCTTGCTTC
>.|TRBV4-3|TRBJ2-7|.
CASSQQGYEQYF
TGCGCCAGCAGCCAGCAGGGCTACGAGCAGTACTTC
>.|TRBV7-9|TRBJ2-7|.
CASSLVGGTYEQYF
TGTGCCAGCAGCTTAGTAGGAGGGACCTACGAGCAGTACTTC
>.|TRBV29-1|TRBJ2-7|TRBD1
CSVEPYSGTGSYEQYF
TGCAGCGTAGAACCCTACTCCGGGACAGGGAGCTACGAGCAGTACTTC
>.|TRBV5-6|TRBJ1-1|.
CASRLRPGGSTEAFF
TGTGCCAGCAGATTGAGGCCCGGAGGATCCACTGAAGCTTTCTTT
>once|TRBV5-1|TRBJ1-4|.
CASSLGATNEKLFF
TGCGCCAGCAGCTTAGGGGCAACTAATGAAAAACTGTTTTTT
>.|TRBV28|TRBJ2-7|.
CASSPPAGVEQYF
TGTGCCAGCAGTCCCCCTGCAGGGGTCGAGCAGTACTTC
>.|TRBV11-1|TRBJ2-1|TRBD2
CASSLAPGLAGGEQFF
TGTGCCAGCAGCTTAGCTCCGGGACTAGCGGGGGGTGAGCAGTTCTTC
>.|TRBV7-4|TRBJ1-2|.
CASSFIPARVDGYTF
TGTGCCAGCAGCTTCATCCCGGCCAGGGTTGATGGCTACACCTTC
>.|TRBV5-4|TRBJ2-1|TRBD2
CASSLGGGLANYNEQFF
TGTGCCAGCAGCTTGGGGGGCGGACTAGCGAACTACAATGAGCAGTTCTTC
>.|TRBV21-1|TRBJ2-1|.
CASSKAEGQTQNEQFF
TGTGCCAGCAGCAAAGCAGAGGGACAGACTCAGAATGAGCAGTTCTTC
>once|TRBV15|TRBJ1-5|TRBD1
CATSRPPGTGIFGNQPQHF
TGTGCCACCAGCAGACCCCCCGGGACAGGGATTTTCGGGAATCAGCCCCAGCATTTT
>.|TRBV19|TRBJ1-1|.
CASSTRTVNTEAFF
TGTGCCAGTAGTACGCGGACAGTGAACACTGAAGCTTTCTTT
>few|TRBV4-1|TRBJ1-1|.
CASSPLWNTEAFF
TGCGCCAGCAGTCCTCTCTGGAACACTGAAGCTTTCTTT
>.|TRBV7-8|TRBJ1-2|.
CASSFISDYGYTF
TGTGCCAGCAGCTTTATTTCCGACTATGGCTACACCTTC
>.|TRBV5-1|TRBJ2-3|TRBD2
CASSLISGSGRDTQYF
TGCGCCAGCAGCTTAATTAGCGGGAGTGGCAGGGATACGCAGTATTTT
>.|TRBV6-6|TRBJ1-2|.
CASSYSMRQGGYTF
TGTGCCAGCAGTTACTCGATGCGCCAAGGAGGCTACACCTTC
>.|TRBV18|TRBJ2-6|.
CASSPENYSGANVLTF
TGTGCCAGCTCACCCGAAAATTACTCTGGGGCCAACGTCCTGACTTTC
>.|TRBV7-2|TRBJ1-1|.
CASSLVSIHTEAFF
TGTGCCAGCAGCTTAGTTAGCATCCACACTGAAGCTTTCTTT
>once|TRBV4-3|TRBJ2-7|.
CASSPTGMGGEQYF
TGCGCCAGCAGCCCGACAGGGATGGGGGGCGAGCAGTACTTC
>.|TRBV7-3|TRBJ2-7|.
CASSLTRDSYEQYF
TGTGCCAGCAGCTTAACGCGGGACAGCTACGAGCAGTACTTC
>.|TRBV19|TRBJ2-1|TRBD2
CASRGGGANEQFF
TGTGCCAGCCGCGGGGGAGGGGCCAATGAGCAGTTCTTC
>.|TRBV7-9|TRBJ2-2|TRBD1
CASSRQGAANTGELFF
TGTGCCAGCAGCAGACAGGGGGCAGCGAACACCGGGGAGCTGTTTTTT
>.|TRBV5-4|TRBJ2-3|.
CATISGTGTDTQYF
TGTGCCACTATCTCCGGTACAGGGACAGATACGCAGTATTTT
>.|TRBV7-9|TRBJ2-2|TRBD2
CASSSRSGGATGELFF
TGTGCCAGCAGCTCGCGTAGCGGGGGGGCTACCGGGGAGCTGTTTTTT
>few|TRBV5-1|TRBJ2-7|.
CASSKANPRSYEQYF
TGCGCCAGCAGCAAGGCTAACCCTCGCTCCTACGAGCAGTACTTC
>once|TRBV7-2|TRBJ2-3|.
CASSLEAGPNTQYF
TGTGCCAGCAGCTTAGAGGCGGGACCAAATACGCAGTATTTT
>.|TRBV13|TRBJ2-7|.
CASSQRQGPHEQYF
TGTGCCAGCAGCCAAAGGCAGGGGCCCCACGAGCAGTACTTC
>.|TRBV7-2|TRBJ2-5|.
CASSLDPNLETQYF
TGTGCCAGCAGCTTAGATCCTAACTTAGAGACCCAGTACTTC
>.|TRBV5-1|TRBJ2-1|.
CASSLGRTDSEQFF
TGCGCCAGCAGCTTGGGACGAACAGATAGTGAGCAGTTCTTC
>once|TRBV6-5|TRBJ2-7|TRBD1
CASRYRDRYYEQYF
TGTGCCAGCAGGTACCGGGACAGGTACTACGAGCAGTACTTC
>once|TRBV5-1|TRBJ2-3|.
CASSNQPTGDTQYF
TGCGCCAGCAGTAACCAACCTACAGGAGATACGCAGTATTTT
>once|TRBV10-3|TRBJ2-5|.
CAIWDPSETQYF
TGTGCCATCTGGGATCCATCGGAGACCCAGTACTTC
>few|TRBV5-1|TRBJ2-7|.
CASSFEGRGRHEQYF
TGCGCCAGCAGTTTTGAGGGGAGGGGGCGGCACGAGCAGTACTTC
>.|TRBV4-1|TRBJ2-2|TRBD2
CASSQRSGRAGGELFF
TGCGCCAGCAGCCAACGGAGCGGGAGGGCCGGCGGGGAGCTGTTTTTT
>.|TRBV7-2|TRBJ2-7|.
CASSLGVYEQYF
TGTGCCAGCAGCTTAGGGGTCTACGAGCAGTACTTC
>.|TRBV27|TRBJ2-5|TRBD1
CASSFKGQGSRETQYF
TGTGCCAGCAGTTTCAAAGGACAGGGCTCCCGGGAGACCCAGTACTTC
>once|TRBV2|TRBJ2-2|TRBD2
CASAPSGGKTGELFF
TGTGCCAGCGCCCCCAGCGGGGGTAAAACCGGGGAGCTGTTTTTT
>.|TRBV6-1|TRBJ1-3|TRBD1
CASSGQGSGLAIYF
TGTGCCAGCAGTGGACAGGGTAGCGGCCTGGCCATATATTTT
>once|TRBV6-5|TRBJ1-2|.
CASSYSISERLGYTF
TGTGCCAGCAGTTACTCGATATCGGAAAGGCTTGGCTACACCTTC